This TCR beta chain was captured by sequencing in a study of neurological immune-mediated disorders. Study-wide points: While HTLV-1-associated myelopathy showed the greatest TCR clonal expansion, multiple sclerosis showed the least, falling below healthy controls.

The germline CDR1 and CDR2 sequences are SNHLY and FYNNEI. V was pared by 3 bases and J by 3 bases, with 0 bases between. This CDR3 has 10 residues. Time point indicated: longitudinal time-point 1 (baseline). 2 million PBMCs stored at -80 C were the source of the unsorted libraries. This clonotype was seen a few times. What it binds is unknown. Whenever a sequencing run was performed, it yielded over 170 million TCR-beta sequences from 15-18 subjects. MiXCR was run by TCRdb on the 5' RACE reads, yielding one entry per CDR3 protein. Among around 60,000 distinct CDR3 sequences listed, approximately 12% were seen once.

The V gene is TRBV2, the J gene TRBJ2-7; D unclear. Sequencing was performed on PBMCs. The receptor comes from a male donor with HTLV-1-associated myelopathy (HAM/TSP). The chain's CDR3 is CASSDYEQYF. DNA of the CDR3: TGTGCCAGCAGTGACTACGAGCAGTACTTC. Full variable domain (missing parts from reference TRBV2 and TRBJ2-7): EPEVTQTPSHQVTQMGQEVILRCVPISNHLYFYWYRQILGQKVEFLVSFYNNEISEKSEIFDDQFSVERPDGSNFTLKIRSTKLEDSAMYFCASSDYEQYFGPGTRLTVT.